The present TCR beta chain was sequenced within a study of cytomegalovirus exposure and HLA in healthy donors. A single count supports this clone. A multiplex PCR was run with 60 Vbeta primers and 13 Jbeta primers. Assay: immunoSEQ multiplex PCR; the TCRdb copy retains only in-frame clones and omits some. The sample lists some 150,000 clones, around 77% seen once, with 1.5% to 2% in the top ten. From germline, CDR1 is SGHRS and CDR2 YFSETQ. Trimming took 0 bases from V and 0 from J, leaving 12 bases between them. The CDR3 contains 16 residues. The gene calls are TRBV5-1 and TRBJ1-1; tentatively, D is TRBD1 (6 bases). Input material: PBMCs. The sequence derives from a woman aged 25 to 39 in good health and CMV-seronegative. In nucleotides, the CDR3 is TGCGCCAGCAGCTTGGCAGGGGCGAGTATGAACACTGAAGCTTTCTTT. It encodes CASSLAGASMNTEAFF.